The 15 T cell receptor beta chains below all came from one sample that was sequenced in a study of Graves' ophthalmopathy and Graves' hyperthyroidism. The authors amplified TCR beta CDR3 regions from RNA transcripts. HTBI primers were used in a first-round RT-PCR, which preceded a second-round multiplex PCR. Via MiXCR, TCRdb re-called the multiplex PCR reads, giving one row per CDR3 protein. The sample has 660,000 or so distinct CDR3 sequences; roughly 41% are singletons. Sequenced input: peripheral blood. The receptors originated from an adult man with Graves' ophthalmopathy.

This clonotype was observed a handful of times. The genes are TRBV20-1 and TRBJ1-5, with D perhaps matching TRBD1 (5 bases). This CDR3 comprises 13 residues. Trimming left V 1 base short and J 9 bases short, with 13 bases between. From germline, CDR1 is DFQATT and CDR2 SNEGSKA (reference sequence). The CDR3 region is CSARGGERGPQHF. The CDR3 DNA reads as TGCAGTGCTAGAGGTGGAGAAAGGGGGCCCCAGCATTTT.

In its sample, this clonotype was seen many times. This chain joins TRBV7-6 and TRBJ1-4; a possible D gene is TRBD1 (5 bases). Trimming pared 3 bases from V and 2 bases from J, leaving 10 bases between. CDR3 length equals 15 residues. The germline V gene has CDR1 SGHVS and CDR2 FNYEAQ. DNA of the CDR3: TGTGCCAGCAGCTTCGGCAGGGTGACTAATGAAAAACTGTTTTTT. This gives the protein CASSFGRVTNEKLFF.

This clonotype was seen at least ten times. The V call is TRBV3-1, the J call TRBJ2-5; possibly TRBD1 for D (6 bases). CDR1 is LGHDT and CDR2 is YNNKEL in the germline V gene (reference sequence). The CDR3 is 14 amino acids. V shed 1 base and J shed 7 bases, with 13 bases lying between them. The chain's CDR3 is CASSQGDTSGTQYF. The CDR3 DNA reads as TGTGCCAGCAGCCAAGGGGACACTTCGGGGACCCAGTACTTC.

In its sample, this clonotype was seen many times. The gene calls are TRBV19 and TRBJ2-6; D uncertain. V dropped 2 bases and J dropped 1 base, with 6 bases sitting between them. CDR3 length: 15 residues. The germline CDR1 and CDR2 sequences are LNHDA and SQIVND (reference sequence). CDR3 in DNA: TGTGCCAGTAGTATAAGGTCATCTGGGGCCAACGTCCTGACTTTC. Amino acid sequence: CASSIRSSGANVLTF.

This clonotype was counted a few times. V gene TRBV5-6 combines with J gene TRBJ1-1; 11 nucleotides align to TRBD1. V dropped 2 bases and J dropped 5; count of bases not matched to a gene: 8. The CDR3 extends over 16 amino acids. From germline, CDR1 is SGHDT and CDR2 YYEEEE. CDR3 bases: TGTGCCAGCAGCTTTCCTGGGACAGGGGGGGGGACTGAAGCTTTCTTT. Translation gives CASSFPGTGGGTEAFF.

This clonotype was counted at least ten times. V usage is TRBV5-4 and J usage is TRBJ2-7; 9 bases match TRBD2. This CDR3 is 15 amino acids long. Germline V CDR1 and CDR2: SGHNT, YYREEE (reference sequence). Unmatched junction bases numbered 5, after V lost 2 bases and J lost 2 bases. The CDR3 protein is CASSFSGSKPYEQYF. CDR3 nucleotide sequence: TGTGCCAGCAGCTTTAGCGGGAGTAAGCCCTACGAGCAGTACTTC.

The chain links TRBV29-1 to TRBJ2-2; no reliable D call. CDR1 and CDR2 from the germline V gene are SQVTM and ANQGSEA. V was trimmed by 6 bases and J by 5 bases, leaving 4 bases between them. This CDR3 comprises 10 residues. The CDR3 sequence is CSVHTGELFF. DNA for the CDR3: TGCAGCGTGCATACCGGGGAGCTGTTTTTT.

This clonotype occurred many times. This sequence joins TRBV7-9 and TRBJ2-5; D unclear. The CDR3 contains 13 residues. Germline loops: CDR1 SEHNR, CDR2 FQNEAQ (reference sequence). V was clipped by 5 bases and J by 5 bases, with 12 bases between them. The CDR3 region has the DNA TGTGCCAGCAGCCTGGCGGACCGGGAGACCCAGTACTTC. It yields the protein CASSLADRETQYF.

This clonotype has only one observation. Mismatch with germline at one junction end may stem from a read error. The rearrangement links TRBV9 to TRBJ1-4, with a tentative D call TRBD1 (6 bases). Germline lookup yields CDR1 SGDLS and CDR2 YYNGEE. The CDR3 is 15 amino acids. The chain's CDR3 is CASSDSGTTNGKLFF. CDR3 DNA sequence: TGTGCCAGCAGCGACTCCGGGACAACTAATGGAAAACTGTTTTTT.

Only a few counts were recorded for this clonotype. The chain joins TRBV19 to TRBJ2-7; TRBD1 matches 9 bases. Germline V gene lookup returns CDR1 LNHDA and CDR2 SQIVND (reference sequence). This CDR3 has 17 amino acids. The J segment lost 5 bases and the V segment lost 1 base, leaving 12 bases of the junction unmatched. In DNA, the CDR3 is TGTGCCAGTAGTATAGTCCCACAGGGGGCGGGCGAGGACGAGCAGTACTTC. Its translation: CASSIVPQGAGEDEQYF.

The chain is built from TRBV29-1 and TRBJ1-2; no firm D call. The CDR3 consists of 13 residues. Germline CDR1 SQVTM, CDR2 ANQGSEA. V shed 0 bases and J shed 6 bases, with 11 bases lying between them. CDR3 loop: CSVEEATKHGYTF. The CDR3 DNA reads TGCAGCGTTGAAGAAGCGACAAAACATGGCTACACCTTC.

This clonotype was counted between two and nine times. The V and J genes are TRBV12-3 or TRBV12-4 and TRBJ2-7; possibly TRBD1 for D (6 bases). The CDR3 contains 15 residues. V was clipped by 3 bases and J by 2 bases, with 14 bases between them. The CDR3 sequence is CASSFSGVGTYEQYF. DNA of the CDR3: TGTGCCAGCAGTTTCTCAGGGGTAGGAACCTACGAGCAGTACTTC.

A note on this clonotype: The junction departs from germline at one end; a sequencing error may be responsible. The V gene is TRBV25-1, the J gene TRBJ1-1, with TRBD1 matching over 7 bases. CDR3 size: 17 residues. Germline CDR1 MGHDK, CDR2 SYGVNS. The DNA of the CDR3 is TGTGCCTGCAGTGCACGCGACAGGGCGATATATAACACTGAAGCTTTCTTT. Translated, it gives CACSARDRAIYNTEAFF.

The J gene is TRBJ2-5, the V gene TRBV6-5, with 10 bases that match TRBD1. V gave up 7 bases and J gave up 6 bases; unmatched junction bases: 14. The length of the CDR3 is 16 residues. Germline V gene sequence: CDR1 MNHEY, CDR2 SVGAGI. The CDR3 DNA reads TGTGCCAGCAATTCTTCCTCCGGGACAGGGGTAAAGACCCAGTACTTC. The encoded protein is CASNSSSGTGVKTQYF.

As regards this clonotype: This may be a read error: a much more frequent sequence differs by one nucleotide. The rearrangement uses TRBV9 and TRBJ1-6; D is undetermined. The CDR3 is made up of 13 amino acids. The germline gives CDR1 SGDLS, CDR2 YYNGEE. In DNA form, the CDR3 reads TGCGCCAGCAGCCAAGGGTGGAATTCACCCCCCCACTTT. Protein: CASSQGWNSPPHF.